This T cell receptor beta chain was recovered during a study of radiotherapy plus CTLA-4 blockade in lung cancer. V was shortened by 2 bases and J by 7 bases, with 12 bases between the two germline ends. CDR1 and CDR2 (germline): MNHNY, SVGAGI (reference sequence). The CDR3 loop spans 14 amino acids. Generated by immunoSEQ multiplex PCR, the TCRdb table keeps only in-frame clones and is missing some. There are tens of thousands of clones in the sample; 60% to 80% occur only once, and over 11% lies in the top ten. The count of this clone is one. This sequence was found in a human donor with non-small cell lung cancer that progressed on radiotherapy plus ipilimumab. The chain carries TRBV6-6 and TRBJ2-1; D may be TRBD1 (5 bases). The material was peripheral blood, obtained from a patient treated with radiotherapy plus ipilimumab. Here the CDR3 reads CASSYTTGSNEQFF. The CDR3 coding sequence is TGTGCCAGCAGTTACACCACAGGATCGAATGAGCAGTTCTTC.